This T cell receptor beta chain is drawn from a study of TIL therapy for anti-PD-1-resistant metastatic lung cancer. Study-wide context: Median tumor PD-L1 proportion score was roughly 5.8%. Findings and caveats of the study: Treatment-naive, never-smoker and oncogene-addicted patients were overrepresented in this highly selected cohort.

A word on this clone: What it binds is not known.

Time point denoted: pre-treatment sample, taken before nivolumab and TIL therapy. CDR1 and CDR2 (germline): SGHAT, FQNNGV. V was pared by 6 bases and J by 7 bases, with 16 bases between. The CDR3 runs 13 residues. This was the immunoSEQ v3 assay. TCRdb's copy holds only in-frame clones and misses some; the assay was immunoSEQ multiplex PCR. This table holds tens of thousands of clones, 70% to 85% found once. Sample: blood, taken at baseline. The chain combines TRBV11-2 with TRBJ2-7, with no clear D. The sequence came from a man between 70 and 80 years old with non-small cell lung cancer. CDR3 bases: TGTGCCAGCAGACCCGACCCCGCTGGAGAGCAGTACTTC. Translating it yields CASRPDPAGEQYF. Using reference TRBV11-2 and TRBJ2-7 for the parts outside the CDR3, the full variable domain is EAGVAQSPRYKIIEKRQSVAFWCNPISGHATLYWYQQILGQGPKLLIQFQNNGVVDDSQLPKDRFSAERLKGVDSTLKIQPAKLEDSAVYLCASRPDPAGEQYFGPGTRLTVT.